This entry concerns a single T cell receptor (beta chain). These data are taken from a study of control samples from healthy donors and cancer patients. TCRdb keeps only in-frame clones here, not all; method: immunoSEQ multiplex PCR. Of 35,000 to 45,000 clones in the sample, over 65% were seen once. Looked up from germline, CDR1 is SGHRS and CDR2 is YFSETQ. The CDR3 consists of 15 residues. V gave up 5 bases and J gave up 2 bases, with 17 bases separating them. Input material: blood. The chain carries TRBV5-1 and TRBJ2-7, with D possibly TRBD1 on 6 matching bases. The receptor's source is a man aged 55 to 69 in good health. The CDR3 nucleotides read TGCGCCAGCAGATATAGACAGGCCCAAACCTACGAGCAGTACTTC. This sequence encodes CASRYRQAQTYEQYF.